These T cell receptor beta chains were read from a single sample in a study of PD-L1 blockade in urothelial cancer. Data came from immunoSEQ multiplex PCR; TCRdb stores just in-frame clones and leaves some out. This sample has some 100,000 clones, with roughly nine tenths found just once. This specimen was PBMCs, taken around atezolizumab (anti-PD-L1) treatment. The receptor set was obtained from a woman of 80 years or more with urothelial cancer. The CDR3 runs from the conserved cysteine through the conserved F or W. D genes are given only for firm matches. Not every row has a clone size; where given, it reads once, few, many or a size class.

j_call | d_call | v_call | clone_size | cdr3_aa | cdr3_nt
TRBJ2-7 | TRBD1 | TRBV30 | few | CAWSRQGVSEQYF | TGTGCCTGGAGTAGGCAGGGGGTGAGTGAGCAGTACTTC
TRBJ2-7 | NA | TRBV29-1 | NA | CSVSTGRYEQYF | TGCAGCGTGTCGACAGGGAGGTACGAGCAGTACTTC
TRBJ2-7 | NA | TRBV5-6 | NA | CASSFQVTYEQYF | TGTGCCAGCAGCTTTCAGGTAACCTACGAGCAGTACTTC
TRBJ1-5 | TRBD1 | TRBV19 | NA | CASRDRGNNQPQHF | TGTGCCAGCCGGGACAGGGGAAACAATCAGCCCCAGCATTTT
TRBJ2-7 | TRBD1 | TRBV27 | few | CASSLAGGVREQYF | TGTGCCAGCAGTTTGGCAGGGGGTGTGCGGGAGCAGTACTTC
TRBJ1-2 | TRBD1 | TRBV4-1 | NA | CASSPPGQYGYTF | TGCGCCAGCAGCCCGCCGGGACAGTACGGCTACACCTTC
TRBJ1-1 | TRBD1 | TRBV19 | NA | CASSIGQGAIGTEAFF | TGTGCCAGTAGTATAGGACAGGGAGCGATAGGCACTGAAGCTTTCTTT
TRBJ2-1 | NA | TRBV28 | NA | CASRRGTYNEQFF | TGTGCCAGCAGAAGGGGCACCTACAATGAGCAGTTCTTC
TRBJ1-5 | NA | TRBV6-6 | NA | CASRRQEGNQPQHF | TGTGCCAGCAGACGTCAAGAGGGTAATCAGCCCCAGCATTTT
TRBJ2-2 | NA | TRBV5-5 | NA | CASSSRLGGAYTGELFF | TGTGCCAGCAGCTCCCGACTAGGCGGGGCATACACCGGGGAGCTGTTTTTT
TRBJ2-5 | TRBD1 | TRBV19 | once | CASSMGTGGETQYF | TGTGCCAGTAGTATGGGGACAGGCGGAGAGACCCAGTACTTC
TRBJ1-1 | NA | TRBV11-2 | NA | CASSLPGPEAFF | TGTGCCAGCAGCTTGCCCGGTCCTGAAGCTTTCTTT
TRBJ2-1 | NA | TRBV11-2 | NA | CASSLGSVQRNSYNEQFF | TGTGCCAGCAGCTTAGGGTCAGTGCAGAGGAATTCCTACAATGAGCAGTTCTTC
TRBJ1-1 | NA | TRBV7-6 | NA | CASSLRGENTEAFF | TGTGCCAGCAGCTTACGGGGTGAGAACACTGAAGCTTTCTTT
TRBJ2-7 | NA | TRBV5-1 | few | CASSAGPGAYEQYF | TGCGCCAGCAGCGCGGGACCCGGGGCCTACGAGCAGTACTTC
TRBJ1-1 | TRBD1 | TRBV7-3 | NA | CASSLSGTGLTEAFF | TGTGCCAGCAGCTTATCAGGGACAGGGTTGACTGAAGCTTTCTTT
TRBJ2-5 | NA | TRBV10-3 | NA | CAISESQGGDQETQYF | TGTGCCATCAGTGAGTCGCAAGGAGGCGACCAAGAGACCCAGTACTTC
TRBJ2-3 | NA | TRBV28 | NA | CASSPLGRGTDTQYF | TGTGCCAGCAGCCCCCTGGGCAGGGGCACAGATACGCAGTATTTT
TRBJ1-5 | NA | TRBV15 | NA | CATSRDVGVGNQPQHF | TGTGCCACCAGCAGAGATGTCGGAGTCGGCAATCAGCCCCAGCATTTT
TRBJ2-7 | TRBD2 | TRBV7-6 | NA | CASSLLLSSGPYEQYF | TGTGCCAGCAGCTTACTTCTCTCTAGCGGACCCTACGAGCAGTACTTC
TRBJ1-5 | TRBD1 | TRBV19 | NA | CASSLPPSDRGNQPQHF | TGTGCCAGTAGTTTACCCCCTTCAGACAGGGGCAATCAGCCCCAGCATTTT
TRBJ2-7 | NA | TRBV5-3 | NA | CARSFAEPSEQYF | TGTGCCAGAAGCTTCGCAGAACCCTCCGAGCAGTACTTC
TRBJ1-2 | NA | TRBV7-3 | NA | CASSGDFVVGYTF | TGTGCCAGCAGCGGGGACTTTGTAGTTGGCTACACCTTC
TRBJ2-1 | TRBD2 | TRBV29-1 | few | CSVEKREGRNNEQFF | TGCAGCGTTGAAAAGCGGGAGGGCCGGAACAATGAGCAGTTCTTC
TRBJ1-4 | NA | TRBV5-1 | NA | CASSSSPGPGGEKLFF | TGCGCCAGCAGCTCCTCCCCGGGCCCCGGGGGTGAAAAACTGTTTTTT
TRBJ1-1 | TRBD1 | TRBV29-1 | NA | CSVGGQGNTEAFF | TGCAGCGTGGGTGGACAGGGGAACACTGAAGCTTTCTTT
TRBJ2-3 | TRBD2 | TRBV9 | NA | CASSVKAGGLTDTQYF | TGTGCCAGCAGCGTAAAGGCGGGAGGATTAACAGATACGCAGTATTTT
TRBJ2-5 | TRBD1 | TRBV2 | NA | CASSRQGIRETQYF | TGTGCCAGCAGCAGACAGGGGATACGGGAGACCCAGTACTTC
TRBJ2-5 | NA | TRBV6-1 | NA | CASSPLTGQETQYF | TGTGCCAGCAGTCCCCTGACAGGCCAAGAGACCCAGTACTTC
TRBJ1-1 | NA | TRBV28 | NA | CASSLSISSNTEAFF | TGTGCCAGCAGTTTATCGATCAGTTCCAACACTGAAGCTTTCTTT
TRBJ1-4 | TRBD1 | TRBV19 | NA | CASKASTGPNEKLFF | TGTGCCAGTAAAGCTTCGACAGGGCCTAATGAAAAACTGTTTTTT
TRBJ1-1 | NA | TRBV7-6 | NA | CASSPMWQLNTEAFF | TGTGCCAGCAGCCCGATGTGGCAGTTGAACACTGAAGCTTTCTTT
TRBJ1-5 | NA | TRBV5-6 | NA | CASSLNEGVDQPQHF | TGTGCCAGCAGCTTGAATGAGGGAGTGGATCAGCCCCAGCATTTT
TRBJ1-5 | NA | TRBV10-3 | NA | CAISGQPNQPQHF | TGTGCCATCAGTGGACAGCCCAATCAGCCCCAGCATTTT
TRBJ2-2 | NA | TRBV19 | NA | CASSIIQGRTGELFF | TGTGCCAGTAGTATAATTCAGGGCAGAACCGGGGAGCTGTTTTTT
TRBJ1-1 | TRBD1 | TRBV2 | NA | CATRGGDTEAFF | TGTGCCACCAGGGGGGGGGACACTGAAGCTTTCTTT
TRBJ1-2 | TRBD1 | TRBV6-6 | NA | CASSKGQNYGYTF | TGTGCCAGCAGCAAGGGACAGAACTATGGCTACACCTTC
TRBJ2-7 | NA | TRBV6-6 | NA | CASGSGFSYEQYF | TGTGCCAGCGGTAGCGGATTCTCCTACGAGCAGTACTTC
TRBJ1-1 | TRBD1 | TRBV2 | NA | CASGTGGMNTEAFF | TGTGCCAGCGGAACAGGGGGCATGAACACTGAAGCTTTCTTT
TRBJ2-1 | NA | TRBV4-1 | NA | CASSQDPVTYNEQFF | TGCGCCAGCAGCCAAGACCCGGTCACCTACAATGAGCAGTTCTTC
TRBJ2-2 | TRBD1 | TRBV6-4 | NA | CASSRQGQINTGELFF | TGTGCCAGCAGTCGACAGGGACAGATAAACACCGGGGAGCTGTTTTTT
TRBJ2-7 | TRBD2 | TRBV5-6 | once | CASSSRGRSSYEQYF | TGTGCCAGCAGCTCGCGCGGGAGGAGCTCCTACGAGCAGTACTTC
TRBJ2-7 | NA | TRBV5-4 | NA | CASSRDSYEQYF | TGTGCCAGCAGCCGCGACAGCTACGAGCAGTACTTC
TRBJ2-1 | NA | TRBV9 | NA | CASSPDGPPRDEQFF | TGTGCCAGCAGCCCGGACGGCCCTCCGAGGGATGAGCAGTTCTTC
TRBJ2-2 | NA | TRBV6-5 | few | CASSPRINGELFF | TGTGCCAGCAGTCCTAGGATTAACGGGGAGCTGTTTTTT
TRBJ2-1 | NA | TRBV4-2 | NA | CASSQVPQGRNEQFF | TGTGCCAGCAGCCAAGTTCCGCAGGGAAGAAATGAGCAGTTCTTC
TRBJ2-4 | NA | TRBV7-9 | NA | CASSPRGATKNIQYF | TGTGCCAGCAGCCCCCGCGGGGCGACCAAAAACATTCAGTACTTC
TRBJ2-3 | TRBD2 | TRBV30 | NA | CAWRETSGYSTDTQYF | TGTGCCTGGAGGGAAACTAGCGGGTATAGCACAGATACGCAGTATTTT
TRBJ2-3 | TRBD2 | TRBV28 | NA | CASSSAGLAGSTDTQYF | TGTGCCAGCAGTTCGGCCGGACTAGCGGGTTCCACAGATACGCAGTATTTT
TRBJ2-7 | TRBD1 | TRBV5-1 | NA | CASSPGTGGIEQYF | TGCGCCAGCAGCCCCGGGACAGGGGGTATCGAGCAGTACTTC
TRBJ1-1 | NA | TRBV28 | NA | CASRRQVTEAFF | TGTGCCAGCAGACGACAGGTTACTGAAGCTTTCTTT
TRBJ2-1 | TRBD2 | TRBV7-9 | NA | CASSARDYRKSSYNEQFF | TGTGCCAGCTCCGCCCGGGACTACCGTAAGAGCTCCTACAATGAGCAGTTCTTC
TRBJ2-1 | NA | TRBV27 | NA | CASSLKVPEGDEQFF | TGTGCCAGCAGTTTAAAAGTCCCTGAGGGGGATGAGCAGTTCTTC